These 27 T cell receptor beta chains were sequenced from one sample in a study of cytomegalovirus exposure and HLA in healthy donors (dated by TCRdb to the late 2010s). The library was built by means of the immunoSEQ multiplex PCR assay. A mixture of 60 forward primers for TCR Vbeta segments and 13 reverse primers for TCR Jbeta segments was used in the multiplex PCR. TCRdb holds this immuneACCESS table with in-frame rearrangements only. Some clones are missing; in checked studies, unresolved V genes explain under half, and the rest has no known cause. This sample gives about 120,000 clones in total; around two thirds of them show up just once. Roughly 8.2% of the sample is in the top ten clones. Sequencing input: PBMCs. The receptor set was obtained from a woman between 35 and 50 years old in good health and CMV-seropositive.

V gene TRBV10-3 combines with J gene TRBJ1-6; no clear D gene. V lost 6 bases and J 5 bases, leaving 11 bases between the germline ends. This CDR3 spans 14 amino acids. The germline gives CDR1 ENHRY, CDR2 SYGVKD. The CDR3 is CAIRDLADNSPLHF. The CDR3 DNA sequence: TGTGCCATCAGGGACTTGGCAGATAATTCACCCCTCCACTTT.

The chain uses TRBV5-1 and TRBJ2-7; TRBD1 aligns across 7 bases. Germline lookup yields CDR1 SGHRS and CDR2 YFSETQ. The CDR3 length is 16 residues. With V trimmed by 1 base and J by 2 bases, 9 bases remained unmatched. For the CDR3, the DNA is TGCGCCAGCAGCTTGCTCTCTGACAGGGCGACCTACGAGCAGTACTTC. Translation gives CASSLLSDRATYEQYF. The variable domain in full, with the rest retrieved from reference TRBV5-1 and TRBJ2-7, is KAGVTQTPRYLIKTRGQQVTLSCSPISGHRSVSWYQQTPGQGLQFLFEYFSETQRNKGNFPGRFSGRQFSNSRSEMNVSTLELGDSALYLCASSLLSDRATYEQYFGPGTRLTVT.

CDR3 nucleotides: TGCAGCGTTGAGACCGGGACAGTAGACTACGAGCAGTACTTC. Protein: CSVETGTVDYEQYF. The chain couples TRBV29-1 to TRBJ2-7, with TRBD1 matching over 7 bases. The CDR3 length is 14 residues. The ends lost 3 bases at V and 3 bases at J; junction bases unmatched: 8. CDR1 is SQVTM, CDR2 ANQGSEA, per germline.

CDR3 sequence reads: CASSPGQVYNSPLHF. The CDR3 coding sequence is TGTGCCAGCTCACCGGGACAGGTCTATAATTCACCCCTCCACTTT. The chain joins TRBV18 to TRBJ1-6; 8 nucleotides match TRBD1. In germline, CDR1 is KGHSH, CDR2 LQKENI. V was pared by 3 bases and J by 3 bases, with 1 base of the junction left unmatched. This CDR3 spans 15 amino acids.

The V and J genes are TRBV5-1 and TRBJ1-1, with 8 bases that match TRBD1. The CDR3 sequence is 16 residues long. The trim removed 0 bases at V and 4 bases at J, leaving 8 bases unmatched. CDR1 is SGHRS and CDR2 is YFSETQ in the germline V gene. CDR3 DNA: TGCGCCAGCAGCTTGGGGGCAGGGGGCCCTAGCACTGAAGCTTTCTTT. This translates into CASSLGAGGPSTEAFF.

The CDR3 DNA sequence: TGTGCCAGCAGCCCAGACAGGAGTTATGAAAAACTGTTTTTT. Its protein is CASSPDRSYEKLFF. The V call is TRBV7-8, the J call TRBJ1-4; D perhaps matches TRBD1 (6 bases). The CDR3 length is 14 residues. Germline CDR1 and CDR2: SGHVS and FQNEAQ. V dropped 5 bases and J dropped 6 bases, with 13 bases sitting between them.

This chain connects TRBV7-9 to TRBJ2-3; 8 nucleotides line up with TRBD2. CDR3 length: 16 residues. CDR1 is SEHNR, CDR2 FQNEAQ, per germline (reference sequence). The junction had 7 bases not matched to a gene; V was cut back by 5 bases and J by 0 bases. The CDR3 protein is CASSDSGEGSTDTQYF. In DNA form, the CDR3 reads TGTGCCAGCAGCGATAGCGGGGAGGGGAGCACAGATACGCAGTATTTT.

CDR3 DNA: TGCGCCAGCAGCACAGGGGCGGAGGATGGCTACACCTTC. It translates to CASSTGAEDGYTF. The chain uses TRBV5-1 and TRBJ1-2, with 7 bases fitting TRBD1. Germline V gene data show CDR1 as SGHRS and CDR2 as YFSETQ. This CDR3 is built from 13 residues. The V segment lost 4 bases and the J segment 6 bases; nucleotides outside the gene matches: 6.

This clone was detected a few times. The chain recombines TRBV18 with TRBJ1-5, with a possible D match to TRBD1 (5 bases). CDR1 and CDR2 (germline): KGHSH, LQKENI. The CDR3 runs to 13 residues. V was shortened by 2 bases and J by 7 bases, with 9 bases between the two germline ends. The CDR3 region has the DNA TGTGCCAGCTCACCATCCGGGGGACAGCCCCAGCATTTT. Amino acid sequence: CASSPSGGQPQHF.

The CDR3 DNA reads TGCGCCAGCAGCTGGGGCTTCCAGGGCTACAATGAGCAGTTCTTC. Protein sequence: CASSWGFQGYNEQFF. The chain employs TRBV5-1 and TRBJ2-1, with a weak D call TRBD1 (5 bases). This CDR3 comprises 15 residues. The V gene lost 3 bases and the J gene lost 3 bases, with 13 bases spanning the gap. Germline V lookup: CDR1 SGHRS, CDR2 YFSETQ.

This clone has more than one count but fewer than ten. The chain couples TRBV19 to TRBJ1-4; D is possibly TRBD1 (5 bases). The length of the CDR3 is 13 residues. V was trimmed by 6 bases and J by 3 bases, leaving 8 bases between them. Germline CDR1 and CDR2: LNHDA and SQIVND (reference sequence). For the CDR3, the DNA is TGTGCCAGTAGGGACACTGCTAATGAAAAACTGTTTTTT. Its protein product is CASRDTANEKLFF.

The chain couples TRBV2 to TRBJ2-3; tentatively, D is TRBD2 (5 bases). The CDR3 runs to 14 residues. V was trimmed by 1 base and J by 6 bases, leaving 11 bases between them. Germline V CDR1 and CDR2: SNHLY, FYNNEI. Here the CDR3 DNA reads TGTGCCAGCAGTGAAGAGAGCGGCGGCGATACGCAGTATTTT. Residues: CASSEESGGDTQYF.

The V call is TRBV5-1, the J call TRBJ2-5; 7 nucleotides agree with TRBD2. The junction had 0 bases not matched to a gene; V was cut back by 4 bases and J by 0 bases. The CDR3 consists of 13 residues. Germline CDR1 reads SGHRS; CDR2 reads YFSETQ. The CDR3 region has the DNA TGCGCCAGCAGCGGGGGGGACCAAGAGACCCAGTACTTC. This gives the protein CASSGGDQETQYF.

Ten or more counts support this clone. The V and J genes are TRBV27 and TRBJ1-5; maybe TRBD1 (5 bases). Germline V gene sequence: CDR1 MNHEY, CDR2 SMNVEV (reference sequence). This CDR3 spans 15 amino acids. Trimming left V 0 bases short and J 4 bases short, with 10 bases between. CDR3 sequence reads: CASSLSVGGNQPQHF. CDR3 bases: TGTGCCAGCAGTTTATCAGTCGGGGGGAATCAGCCCCAGCATTTT.

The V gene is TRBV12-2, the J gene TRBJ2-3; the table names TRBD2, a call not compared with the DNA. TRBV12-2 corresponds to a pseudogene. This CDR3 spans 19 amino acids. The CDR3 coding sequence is TGTGCAAGTCGCCCCCCCCACGGGACTAGCGGGGGGGCCACAGATACGCAGTATTTT. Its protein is CASRPPHGTSGGATDTQYF.

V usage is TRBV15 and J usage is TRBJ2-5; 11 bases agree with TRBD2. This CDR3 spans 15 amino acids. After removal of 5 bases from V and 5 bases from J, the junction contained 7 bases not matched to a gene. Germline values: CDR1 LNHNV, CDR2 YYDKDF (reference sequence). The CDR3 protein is CATSAPSGGTETQYF. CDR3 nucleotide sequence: TGTGCCACCAGCGCCCCTAGCGGGGGGACGGAGACCCAGTACTTC.

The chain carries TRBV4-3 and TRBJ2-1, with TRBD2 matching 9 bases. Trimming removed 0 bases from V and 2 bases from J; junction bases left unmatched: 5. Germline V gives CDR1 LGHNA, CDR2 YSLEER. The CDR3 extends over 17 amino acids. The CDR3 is CASSQDQASGAYNEQFF. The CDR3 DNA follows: TGCGCCAGCAGCCAAGATCAGGCTAGCGGGGCCTACAATGAGCAGTTCTTC.

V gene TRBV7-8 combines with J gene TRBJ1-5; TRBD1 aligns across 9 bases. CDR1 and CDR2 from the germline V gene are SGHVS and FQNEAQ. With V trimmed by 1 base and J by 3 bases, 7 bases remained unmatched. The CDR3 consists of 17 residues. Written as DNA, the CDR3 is TGTGCCAGCAGCTTAGTGTTGGGACAGGGAAACAATCAGCCCCAGCATTTT. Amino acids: CASSLVLGQGNNQPQHF.

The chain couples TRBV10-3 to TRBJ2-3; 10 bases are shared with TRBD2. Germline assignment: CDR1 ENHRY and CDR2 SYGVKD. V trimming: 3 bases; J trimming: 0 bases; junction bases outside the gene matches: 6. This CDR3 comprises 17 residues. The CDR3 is CAISDPTSGFSTDTQYF. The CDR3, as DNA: TGTGCCATCAGTGACCCGACTAGCGGGTTTAGCACAGATACGCAGTATTTT.

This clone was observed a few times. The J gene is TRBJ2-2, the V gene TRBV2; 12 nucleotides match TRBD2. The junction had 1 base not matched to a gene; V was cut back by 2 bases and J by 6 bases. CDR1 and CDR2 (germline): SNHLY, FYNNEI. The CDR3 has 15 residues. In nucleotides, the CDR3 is TGTGCCAGCAGTGAACTAGCGGGGGGGCCCGGGGAGCTGTTTTTT. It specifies CASSELAGGPGELFF. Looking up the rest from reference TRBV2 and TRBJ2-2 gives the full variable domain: EPEVTQTPSHQVTQMGQEVILRCVPISNHLYFYWYRQILGQKVEFLVSFYNNEISEKSEIFDDQFSVERPDGSNFTLKIRSTKLEDSAMYFCASSELAGGPGELFFGEGSRLTVL.

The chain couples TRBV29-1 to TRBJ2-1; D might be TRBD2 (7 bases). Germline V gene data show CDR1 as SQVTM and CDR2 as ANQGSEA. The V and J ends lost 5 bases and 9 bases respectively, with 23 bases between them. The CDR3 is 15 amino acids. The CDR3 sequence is CSVRLLRGGRGEQFF. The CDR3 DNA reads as TGCAGCGTTCGTCTGCTGAGGGGGGGCCGGGGTGAGCAGTTCTTC.

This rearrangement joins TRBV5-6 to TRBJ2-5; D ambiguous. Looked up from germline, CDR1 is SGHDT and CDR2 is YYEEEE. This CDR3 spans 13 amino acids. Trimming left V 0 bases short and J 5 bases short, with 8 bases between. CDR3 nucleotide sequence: TGTGCCAGCAGCTTGGTTGGCTGGGAGACCCAGTACTTC. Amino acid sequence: CASSLVGWETQYF.

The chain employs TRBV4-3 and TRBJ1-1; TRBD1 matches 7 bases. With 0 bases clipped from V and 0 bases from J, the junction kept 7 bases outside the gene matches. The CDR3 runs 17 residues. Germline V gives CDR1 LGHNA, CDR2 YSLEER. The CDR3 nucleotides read TGCGCCAGCAGCCAAGACGTCAGGGGGGCAATGAACACTGAAGCTTTCTTT. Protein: CASSQDVRGAMNTEAFF.

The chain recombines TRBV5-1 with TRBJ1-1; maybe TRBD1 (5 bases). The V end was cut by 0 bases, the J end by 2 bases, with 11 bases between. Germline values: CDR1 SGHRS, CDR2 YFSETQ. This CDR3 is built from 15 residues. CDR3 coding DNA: TGCGCCAGCAGCTTGGAAACCAGGGAAAACACTGAAGCTTTCTTT. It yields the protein CASSLETRENTEAFF.

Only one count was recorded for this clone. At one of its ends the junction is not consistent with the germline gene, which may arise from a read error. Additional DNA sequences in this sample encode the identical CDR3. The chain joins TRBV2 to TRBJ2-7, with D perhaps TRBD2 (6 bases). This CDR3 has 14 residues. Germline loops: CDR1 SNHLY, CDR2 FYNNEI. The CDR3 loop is CASRRRGRIHEQYF. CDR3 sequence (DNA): TGCGCCAGCAGAAGGAGGGGACGGATACACGAGCAGTACTTC.

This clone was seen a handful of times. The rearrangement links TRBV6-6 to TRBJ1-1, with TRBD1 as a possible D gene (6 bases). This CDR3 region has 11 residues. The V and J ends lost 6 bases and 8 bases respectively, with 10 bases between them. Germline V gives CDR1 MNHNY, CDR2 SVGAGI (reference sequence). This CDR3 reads CASRYGQEAFF. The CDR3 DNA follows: TGTGCCAGCAGATACGGACAGGAAGCTTTCTTT.

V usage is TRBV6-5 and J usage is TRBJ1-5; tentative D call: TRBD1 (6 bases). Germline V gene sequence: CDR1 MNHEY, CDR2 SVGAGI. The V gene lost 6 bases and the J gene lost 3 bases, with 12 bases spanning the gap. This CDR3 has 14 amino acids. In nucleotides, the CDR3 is TGTGCCAGCAGCTCCGGACAGTCCAATCAGCCCCAGCATTTT. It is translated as CASSSGQSNQPQHF.